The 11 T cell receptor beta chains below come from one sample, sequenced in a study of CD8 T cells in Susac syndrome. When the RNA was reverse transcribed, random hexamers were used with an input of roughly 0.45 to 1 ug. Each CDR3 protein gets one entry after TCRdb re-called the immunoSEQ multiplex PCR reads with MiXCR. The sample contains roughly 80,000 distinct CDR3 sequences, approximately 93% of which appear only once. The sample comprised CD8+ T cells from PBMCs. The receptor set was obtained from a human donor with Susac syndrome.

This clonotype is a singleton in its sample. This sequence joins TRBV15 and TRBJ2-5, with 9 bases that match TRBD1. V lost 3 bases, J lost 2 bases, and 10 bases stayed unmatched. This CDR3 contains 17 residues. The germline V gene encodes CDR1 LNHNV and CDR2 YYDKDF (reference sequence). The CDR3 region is CATSSFSSGQGQETQYF. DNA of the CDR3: TGTGCCACCAGCAGTTTTTCCTCGGGACAGGGTCAAGAGACCCAGTACTTC.

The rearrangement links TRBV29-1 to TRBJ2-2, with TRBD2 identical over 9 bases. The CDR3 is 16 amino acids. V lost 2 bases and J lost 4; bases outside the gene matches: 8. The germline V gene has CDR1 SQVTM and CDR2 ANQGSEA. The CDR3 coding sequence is TGCAGCGTTGAAATGCCTAGCGGGGTGTTCACCGGGGAGCTGTTTTTT. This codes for CSVEMPSGVFTGELFF.

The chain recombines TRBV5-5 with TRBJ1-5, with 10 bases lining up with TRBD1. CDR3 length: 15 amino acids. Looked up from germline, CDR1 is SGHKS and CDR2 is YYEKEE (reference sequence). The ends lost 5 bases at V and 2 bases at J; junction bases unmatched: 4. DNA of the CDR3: TGTGCCAGCAGGGGAGGGACAGGGGGCAATCAGCCCCAGCATTTT. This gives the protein CASRGGTGGNQPQHF. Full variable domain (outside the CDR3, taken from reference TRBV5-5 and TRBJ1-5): DAGVTQSPTHLIKTRGQQVTLRCSPISGHKSVSWYQQVLGQGPQFIFQYYEKEERGRGNFPDRFSARQFPNYSSELNVNALLLGDSALYLCASRGGTGGNQPQHFGDGTRLSIL.

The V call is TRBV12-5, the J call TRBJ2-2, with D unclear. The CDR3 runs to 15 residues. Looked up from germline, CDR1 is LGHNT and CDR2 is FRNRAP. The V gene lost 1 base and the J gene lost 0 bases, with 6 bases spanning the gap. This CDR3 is CASGLAGSNTGELFF. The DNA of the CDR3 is TGTGCTAGTGGTTTGGCAGGATCGAACACCGGGGAGCTGTTTTTT.

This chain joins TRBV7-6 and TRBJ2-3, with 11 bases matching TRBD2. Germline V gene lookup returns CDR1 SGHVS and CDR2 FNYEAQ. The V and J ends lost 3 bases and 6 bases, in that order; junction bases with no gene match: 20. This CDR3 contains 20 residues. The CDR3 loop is CASSFLASGGLPLVEDTQYF. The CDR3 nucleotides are TGTGCCAGCAGCTTTCTTGCTAGCGGGGGGCTCCCTCTCGTTGAGGATACGCAGTATTTT.

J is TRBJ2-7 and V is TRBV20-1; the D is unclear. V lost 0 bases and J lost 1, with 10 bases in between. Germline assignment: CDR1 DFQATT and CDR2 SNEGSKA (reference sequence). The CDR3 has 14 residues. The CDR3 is CSARDNGFSYEQYF. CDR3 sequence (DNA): TGCAGTGCTAGAGACAATGGGTTTTCCTACGAGCAGTACTTC.

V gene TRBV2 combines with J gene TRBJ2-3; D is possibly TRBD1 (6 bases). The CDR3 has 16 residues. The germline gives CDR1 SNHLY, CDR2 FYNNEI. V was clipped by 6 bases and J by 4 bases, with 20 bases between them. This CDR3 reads CASRYNREGLADTQYF. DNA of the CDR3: TGTGCCAGCAGGTACAACAGGGAAGGATTGGCAGATACGCAGTATTTT.

This chain's CDR3 is CASSYSSSGTDTQYF. The CDR3 DNA sequence: TGTGCCAGCAGTTACTCGAGCTCGGGCACAGATACGCAGTATTTT. J is TRBJ2-3 and V is TRBV6-2 or TRBV6-3, with no clear D. The CDR3 runs 15 residues. Germline CDR1 and CDR2: MNHEY and SVGEGT. Between the trimmed V and J ends, which lost 0 bases and 1 base, there was a span of 8 bases.

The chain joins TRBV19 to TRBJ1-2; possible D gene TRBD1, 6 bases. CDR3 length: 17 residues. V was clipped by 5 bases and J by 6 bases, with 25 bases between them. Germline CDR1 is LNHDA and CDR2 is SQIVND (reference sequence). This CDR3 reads CASSLPYASRDKNGYTF. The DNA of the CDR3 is TGTGCCAGTAGTCTACCATACGCGTCCCGGGACAAGAATGGCTACACCTTC.

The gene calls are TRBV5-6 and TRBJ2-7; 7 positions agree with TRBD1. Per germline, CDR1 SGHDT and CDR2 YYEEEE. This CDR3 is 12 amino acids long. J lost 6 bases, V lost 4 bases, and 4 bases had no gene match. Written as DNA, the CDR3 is TGTGCCAGCAGCATGGGACAGTCCGAGCAGTACTTC. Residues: CASSMGQSEQYF.

The CDR3 here is CSAPGDPPETQYF. The DNA of the CDR3 is TGCAGCGCCCCGGGGGACCCTCCAGAAACCCAGTACTTC. The rearrangement links TRBV20-1 to TRBJ2-5, with D tentatively TRBD2 (6 bases). The germline gives CDR1 DFQATT, CDR2 SNEGSKA (reference sequence). The CDR3 runs to 13 residues.